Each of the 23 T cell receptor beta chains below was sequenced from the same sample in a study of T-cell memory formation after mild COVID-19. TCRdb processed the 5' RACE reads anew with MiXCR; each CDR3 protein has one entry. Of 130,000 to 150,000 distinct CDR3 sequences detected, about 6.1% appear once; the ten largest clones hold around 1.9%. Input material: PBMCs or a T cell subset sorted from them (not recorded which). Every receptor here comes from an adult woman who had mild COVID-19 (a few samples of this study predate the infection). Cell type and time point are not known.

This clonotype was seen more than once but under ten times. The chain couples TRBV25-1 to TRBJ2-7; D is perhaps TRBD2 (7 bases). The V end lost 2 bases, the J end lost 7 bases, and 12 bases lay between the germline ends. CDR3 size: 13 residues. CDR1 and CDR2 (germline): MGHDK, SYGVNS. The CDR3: CASSEPGGREQYF. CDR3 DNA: TGTGCCAGCAGTGAACCCGGGGGGCGGGAGCAGTACTTC.

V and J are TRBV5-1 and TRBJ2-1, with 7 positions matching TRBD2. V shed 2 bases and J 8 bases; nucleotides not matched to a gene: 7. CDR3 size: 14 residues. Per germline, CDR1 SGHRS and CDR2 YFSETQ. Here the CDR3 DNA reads TGCGCCAGCAGCTTTCCCGGGGGAGGGGATGAGCAGTTCTTC. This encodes CASSFPGGGDEQFF.

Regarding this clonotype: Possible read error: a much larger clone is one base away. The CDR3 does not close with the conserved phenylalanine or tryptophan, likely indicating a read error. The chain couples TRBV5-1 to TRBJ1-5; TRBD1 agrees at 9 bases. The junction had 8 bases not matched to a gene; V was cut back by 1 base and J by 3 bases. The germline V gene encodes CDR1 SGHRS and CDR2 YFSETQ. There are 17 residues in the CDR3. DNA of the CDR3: TGCGCCAGCAGCTTGAGTGCCCGGACAGGGGTCAATCAGCCCCAGCATTCT. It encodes CASSLSARTGVNQPQHS.

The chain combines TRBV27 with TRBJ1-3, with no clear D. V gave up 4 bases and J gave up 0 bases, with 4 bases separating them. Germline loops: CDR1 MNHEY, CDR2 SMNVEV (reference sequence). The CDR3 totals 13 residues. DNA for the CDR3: TGTGCCAGCAGTTCACCCTCTGGAAACACCATATATTTT. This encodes CASSSPSGNTIYF.

The CDR3: CASSPTWRTDTQYF. CDR3 sequence (DNA): TGTGCCAGCAGCCCGACGTGGCGAACGGATACGCAGTATTTT. The chain has TRBV5-6 and TRBJ2-3; D uncertain. Per germline, CDR1 SGHDT and CDR2 YYEEEE. Trimming took 4 bases from V and 6 from J, leaving 15 bases between them. The CDR3 runs to 14 residues.

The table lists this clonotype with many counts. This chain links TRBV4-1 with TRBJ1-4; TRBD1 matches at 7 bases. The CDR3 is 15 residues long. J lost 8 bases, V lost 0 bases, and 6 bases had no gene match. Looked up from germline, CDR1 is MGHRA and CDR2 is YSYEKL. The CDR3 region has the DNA TGCGCCAGCAGCCAAGATGAGGGGGCCCGAGAAAAACTGTTTTTT. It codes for CASSQDEGAREKLFF.

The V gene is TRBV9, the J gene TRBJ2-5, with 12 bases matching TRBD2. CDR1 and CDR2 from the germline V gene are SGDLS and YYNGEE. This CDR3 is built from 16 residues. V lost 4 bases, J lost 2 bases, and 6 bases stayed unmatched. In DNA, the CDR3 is TGTGCCAGCAGCCCTGGACTAGCGGGGTTTCAAGAGACCCAGTACTTC. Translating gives CASSPGLAGFQETQYF.

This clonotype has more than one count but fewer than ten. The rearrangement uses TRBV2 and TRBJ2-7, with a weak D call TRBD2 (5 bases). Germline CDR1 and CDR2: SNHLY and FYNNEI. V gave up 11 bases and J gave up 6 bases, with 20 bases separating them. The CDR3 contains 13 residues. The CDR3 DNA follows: TGTGCCCATGCAGCAAGTTTCCGGGGCGAGCAGTACTTC. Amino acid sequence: CAHAASFRGEQYF.

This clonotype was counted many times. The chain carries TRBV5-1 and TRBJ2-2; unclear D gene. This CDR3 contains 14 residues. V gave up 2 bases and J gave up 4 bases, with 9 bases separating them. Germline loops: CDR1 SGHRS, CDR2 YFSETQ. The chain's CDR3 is CASSFELPTGELFF. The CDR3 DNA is TGCGCCAGCAGCTTTGAACTCCCCACCGGGGAGCTGTTTTTT.

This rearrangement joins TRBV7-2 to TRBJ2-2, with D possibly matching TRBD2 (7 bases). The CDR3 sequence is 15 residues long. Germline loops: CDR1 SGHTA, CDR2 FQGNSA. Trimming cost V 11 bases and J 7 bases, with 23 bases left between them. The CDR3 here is CASLPGGGVIGELFF. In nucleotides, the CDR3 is TGTGCCTCCCTCCCCGGCGGGGGCGTTATCGGGGAGCTGTTTTTT.

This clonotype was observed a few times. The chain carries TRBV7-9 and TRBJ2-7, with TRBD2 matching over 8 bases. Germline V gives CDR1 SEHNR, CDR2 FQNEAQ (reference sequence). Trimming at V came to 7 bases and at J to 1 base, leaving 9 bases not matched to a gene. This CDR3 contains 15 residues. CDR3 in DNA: TGTGCCAGCACCAAGGCGGGGGGAGGATCCTACGAGCAGTACTTC. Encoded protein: CASTKAGGGSYEQYF.

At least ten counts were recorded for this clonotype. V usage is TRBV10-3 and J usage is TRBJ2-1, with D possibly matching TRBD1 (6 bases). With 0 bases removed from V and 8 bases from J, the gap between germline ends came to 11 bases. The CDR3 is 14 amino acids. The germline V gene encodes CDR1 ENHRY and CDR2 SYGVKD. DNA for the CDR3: TGTGCCATCAGTGAGTCGAAGGGGGTCGATGAGCAGTTCTTC. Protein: CAISESKGVDEQFF.

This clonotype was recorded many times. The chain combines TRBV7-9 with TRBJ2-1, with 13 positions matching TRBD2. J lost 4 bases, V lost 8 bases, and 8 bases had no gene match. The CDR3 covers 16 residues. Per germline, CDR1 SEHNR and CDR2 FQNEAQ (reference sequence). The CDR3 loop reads CASGLAGALLYNEQFF. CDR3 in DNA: TGTGCCAGCGGACTAGCGGGGGCCCTCTTGTACAATGAGCAGTTCTTC.

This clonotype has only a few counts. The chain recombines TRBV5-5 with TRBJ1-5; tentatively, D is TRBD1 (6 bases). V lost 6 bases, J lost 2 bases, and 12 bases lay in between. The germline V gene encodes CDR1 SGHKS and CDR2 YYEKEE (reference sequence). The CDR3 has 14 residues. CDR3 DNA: TGTGCCAGCAACCTAGGGGGTGGCAATCAGCCCCAGCATTTT. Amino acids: CASNLGGGNQPQHF.

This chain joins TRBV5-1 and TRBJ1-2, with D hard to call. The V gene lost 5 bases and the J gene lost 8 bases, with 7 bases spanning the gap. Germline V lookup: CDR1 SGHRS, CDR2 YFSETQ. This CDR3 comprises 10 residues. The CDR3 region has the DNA TGCGCCAGCAGTCTAGAGGGCTACACCTTC. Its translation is CASSLEGYTF. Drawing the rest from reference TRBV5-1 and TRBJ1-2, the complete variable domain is KAGVTQTPRYLIKTRGQQVTLSCSPISGHRSVSWYQQTPGQGLQFLFEYFSETQRNKGNFPGRFSGRQFSNSRSEMNVSTLELGDSALYLCASSLEGYTFGSGTRLTVV.

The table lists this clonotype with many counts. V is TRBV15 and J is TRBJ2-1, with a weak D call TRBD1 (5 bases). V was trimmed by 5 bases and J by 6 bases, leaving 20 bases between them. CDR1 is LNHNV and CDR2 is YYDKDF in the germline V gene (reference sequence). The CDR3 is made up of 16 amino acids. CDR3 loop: CATSADSPVVGNEQFF. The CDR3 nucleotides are TGTGCCACCAGCGCAGACAGCCCGGTAGTGGGCAATGAGCAGTTCTTC.

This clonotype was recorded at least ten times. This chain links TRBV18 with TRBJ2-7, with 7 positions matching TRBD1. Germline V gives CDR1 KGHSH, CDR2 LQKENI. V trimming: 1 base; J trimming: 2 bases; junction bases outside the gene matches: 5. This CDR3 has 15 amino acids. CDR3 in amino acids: CASSPRGTAPYEQYF. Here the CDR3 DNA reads TGTGCCAGCTCACCACGGGGGACAGCCCCCTACGAGCAGTACTTC.

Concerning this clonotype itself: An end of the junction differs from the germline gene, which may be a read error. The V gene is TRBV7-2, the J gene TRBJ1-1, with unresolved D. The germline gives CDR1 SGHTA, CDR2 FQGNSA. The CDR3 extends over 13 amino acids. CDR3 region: CDSSLTLGTEAFF. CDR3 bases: TGTGACAGCAGCCTAACTCTGGGTACTGAAGCTTTCTTT.

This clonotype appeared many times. The CDR3 region is CASKDSGNTEAFF. The DNA for the CDR3 is TGTGCCAGCAAGGACTCAGGGAACACTGAAGCTTTCTTT. The V call is TRBV6-5, the J call TRBJ1-1, with unresolved D. The CDR3 contains 13 residues. Germline V CDR1 and CDR2: MNHEY, SVGAGI. With 7 bases removed from V and 1 base from J, the gap between germline ends came to 10 bases.

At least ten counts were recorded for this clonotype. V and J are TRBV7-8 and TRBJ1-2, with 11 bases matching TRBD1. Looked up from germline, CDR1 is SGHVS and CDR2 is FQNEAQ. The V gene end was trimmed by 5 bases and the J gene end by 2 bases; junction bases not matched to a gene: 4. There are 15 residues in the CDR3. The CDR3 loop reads CASSTGQGANYGYTF. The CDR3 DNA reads TGTGCCAGCAGCACCGGACAGGGGGCGAACTATGGCTACACCTTC.

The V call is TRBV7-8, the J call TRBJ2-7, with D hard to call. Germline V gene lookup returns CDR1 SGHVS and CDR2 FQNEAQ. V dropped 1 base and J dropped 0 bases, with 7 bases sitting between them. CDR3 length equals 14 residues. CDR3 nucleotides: TGTGCCAGCAGCTTAGTACAGAGCTCCTACGAGCAGTACTTC. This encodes CASSLVQSSYEQYF.

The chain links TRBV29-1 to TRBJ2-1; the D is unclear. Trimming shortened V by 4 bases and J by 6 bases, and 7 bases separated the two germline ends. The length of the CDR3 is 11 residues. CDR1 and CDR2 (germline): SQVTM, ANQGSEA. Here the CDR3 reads CSVGEGNEQFF. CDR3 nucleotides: TGCAGCGTTGGGGAAGGCAATGAGCAGTTCTTC.

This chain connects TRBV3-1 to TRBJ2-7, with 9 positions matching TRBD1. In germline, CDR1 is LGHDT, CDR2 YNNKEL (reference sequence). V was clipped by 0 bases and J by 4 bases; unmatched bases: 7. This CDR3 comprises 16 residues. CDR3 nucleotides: TGTGCCAGCAGCCAAGATGGTACAGGGGGCGGGTACGAGCAGTACTTC. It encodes CASSQDGTGGGYEQYF.